This T cell receptor (beta chain) emerged from a study of radiotherapy plus CTLA-4 blockade in lung cancer. This CDR3 spans 15 amino acids. Germline V CDR1 and CDR2: MDHEN, SYDVKM. V shed 8 bases, J shed 3 bases, and the junction held 10 bases outside the gene matches. TCRdb's copy holds only in-frame clones and misses some; the assay was immunoSEQ multiplex PCR. The data contain more than 40,000 clones, about 67% of them singletons. This sequence was found in a human donor with non-small cell lung cancer who had a partial response to radiotherapy plus ipilimumab. The input for sequencing was peripheral blood, taken from a patient treated with radiotherapy plus ipilimumab. The V gene is TRBV28, the J gene TRBJ1-5; TRBD1 aligns across 7 bases. Here the CDR3 DNA reads TGTGCCAGCCTAGTGAAACAGGGGAACAATCAGCCCCAGCATTTT. Its protein is CASLVKQGNNQPQHF.